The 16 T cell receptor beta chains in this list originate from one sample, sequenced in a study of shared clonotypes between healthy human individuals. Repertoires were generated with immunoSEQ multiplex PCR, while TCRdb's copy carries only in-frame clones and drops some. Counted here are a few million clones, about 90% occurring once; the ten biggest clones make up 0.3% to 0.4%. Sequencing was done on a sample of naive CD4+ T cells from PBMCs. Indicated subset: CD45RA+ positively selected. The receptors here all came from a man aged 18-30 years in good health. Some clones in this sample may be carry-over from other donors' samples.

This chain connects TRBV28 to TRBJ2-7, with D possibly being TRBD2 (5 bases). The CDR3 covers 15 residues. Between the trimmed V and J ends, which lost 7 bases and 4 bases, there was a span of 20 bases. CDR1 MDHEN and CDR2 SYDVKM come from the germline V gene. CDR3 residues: CASIKYRGGGYEQYF. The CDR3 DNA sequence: TGTGCCAGCATTAAATATCGAGGAGGCGGATACGAGCAGTACTTC. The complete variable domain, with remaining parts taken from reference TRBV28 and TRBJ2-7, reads DVKVTQSSRYLVKRTGEKVFLECVQDMDHENMFWYRQDPGLGLRLIYFSYDVKMKEKGDIPEGYSVSREKKERFSLILESASTNQTSMYLCASIKYRGGGYEQYFGPGTRLTVT.

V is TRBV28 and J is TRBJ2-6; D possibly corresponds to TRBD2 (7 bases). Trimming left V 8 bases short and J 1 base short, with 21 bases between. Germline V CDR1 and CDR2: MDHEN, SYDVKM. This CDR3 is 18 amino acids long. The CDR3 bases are TGTGCCAGCGCGGGGGCTGGCGGCCTTATTTCTGGGGCCAACGTCCTGACTTTC. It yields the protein CASAGAGGLISGANVLTF.

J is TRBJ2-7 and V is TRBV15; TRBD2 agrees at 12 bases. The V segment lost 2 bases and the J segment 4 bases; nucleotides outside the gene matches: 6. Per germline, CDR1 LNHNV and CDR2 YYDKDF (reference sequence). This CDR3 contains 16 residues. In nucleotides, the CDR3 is TGTGCCACCAGCAGACCGCGGACTAGCGGGAAATACGAGCAGTACTTC. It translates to CATSRPRTSGKYEQYF.

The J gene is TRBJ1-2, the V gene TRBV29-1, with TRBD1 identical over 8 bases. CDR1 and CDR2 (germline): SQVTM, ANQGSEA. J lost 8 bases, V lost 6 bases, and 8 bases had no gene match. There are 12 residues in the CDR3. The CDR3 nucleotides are TGCAGCGTAGCCGGACAGGGTACCGGCTACACCTTC. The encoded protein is CSVAGQGTGYTF.

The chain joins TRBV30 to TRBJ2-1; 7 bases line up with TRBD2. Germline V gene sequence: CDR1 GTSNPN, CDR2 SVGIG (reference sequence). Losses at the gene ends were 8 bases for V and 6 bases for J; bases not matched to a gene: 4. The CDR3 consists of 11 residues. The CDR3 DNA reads TGTGCCGCCGGGACTACCAATGAGCAGTTCTTC. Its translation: CAAGTTNEQFF.

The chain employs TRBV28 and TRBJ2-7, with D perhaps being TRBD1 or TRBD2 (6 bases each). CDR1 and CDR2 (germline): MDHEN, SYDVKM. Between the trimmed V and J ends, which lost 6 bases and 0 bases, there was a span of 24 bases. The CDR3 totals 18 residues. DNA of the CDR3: TGTGCCAGCAGGGGCAGGGCAATAGGGGGGCCTAGCTCCTACGAGCAGTACTTC. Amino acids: CASRGRAIGGPSSYEQYF.

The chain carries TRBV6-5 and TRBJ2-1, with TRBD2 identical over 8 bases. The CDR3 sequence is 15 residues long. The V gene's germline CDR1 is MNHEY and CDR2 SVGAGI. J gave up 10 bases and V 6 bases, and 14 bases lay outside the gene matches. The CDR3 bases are TGTGCCAGCAGATCCCCCCCGGGAGGGCCACGAGAGCAGTTCTTC. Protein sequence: CASRSPPGGPREQFF.

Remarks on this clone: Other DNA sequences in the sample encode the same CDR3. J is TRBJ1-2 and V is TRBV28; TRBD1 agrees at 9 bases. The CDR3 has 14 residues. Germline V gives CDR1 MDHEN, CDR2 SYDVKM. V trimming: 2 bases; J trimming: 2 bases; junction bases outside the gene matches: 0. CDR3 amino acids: CASSLGQGNYGYTF. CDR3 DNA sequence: TGTGCCAGCAGTTTAGGACAGGGGAACTATGGCTACACCTTC.

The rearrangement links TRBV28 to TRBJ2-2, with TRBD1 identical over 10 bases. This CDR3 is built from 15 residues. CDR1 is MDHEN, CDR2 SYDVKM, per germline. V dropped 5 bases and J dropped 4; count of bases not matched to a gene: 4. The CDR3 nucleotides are TGTGCCAGCAGTGGGACAGGGGCCGGCACCGGGGAGCTGTTTTTT. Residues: CASSGTGAGTGELFF.

This chain's CDR3 is CASSLDTYNEQFF. CDR3 sequence (DNA): TGCGCCAGCAGCTTGGACACTTACAATGAGCAGTTCTTC. This chain joins TRBV5-1 and TRBJ2-1; D call uncertain. Germline V gene sequence: CDR1 SGHRS, CDR2 YFSETQ. This CDR3 comprises 13 residues. V lost 0 bases to trimming and J lost 4 bases, with 5 bases between them.

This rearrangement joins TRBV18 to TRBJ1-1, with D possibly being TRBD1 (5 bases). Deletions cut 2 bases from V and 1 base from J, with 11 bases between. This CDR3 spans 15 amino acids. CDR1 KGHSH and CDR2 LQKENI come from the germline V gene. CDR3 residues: CASSPSRVQNTEAFF. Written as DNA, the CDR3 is TGTGCCAGCTCACCAAGCAGGGTTCAGAACACTGAAGCTTTCTTT.

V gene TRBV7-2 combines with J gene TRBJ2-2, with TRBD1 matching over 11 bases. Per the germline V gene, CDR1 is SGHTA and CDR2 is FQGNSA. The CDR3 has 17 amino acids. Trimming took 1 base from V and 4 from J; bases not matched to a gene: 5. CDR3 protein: CASSLGAGTGGTGELFF. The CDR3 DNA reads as TGTGCCAGCAGCTTAGGGGCCGGGACAGGGGGCACCGGGGAGCTGTTTTTT. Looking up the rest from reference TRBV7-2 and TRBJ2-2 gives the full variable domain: GAGVSQSPSNKVTEKGKDVELRCDPISGHTALYWYRQSLGQGLEFLIYFQGNSAPDKSGLPSDRFSAERTGGSVSTLTIQRTQQEDSAVYLCASSLGAGTGGTGELFFGEGSRLTVL.

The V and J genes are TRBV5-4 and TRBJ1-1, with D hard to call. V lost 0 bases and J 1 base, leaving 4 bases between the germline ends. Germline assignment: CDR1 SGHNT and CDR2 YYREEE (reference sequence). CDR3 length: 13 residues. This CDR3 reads CASSLGSNTEAFF. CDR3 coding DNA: TGTGCCAGCAGCTTGGGGTCGAACACTGAAGCTTTCTTT.

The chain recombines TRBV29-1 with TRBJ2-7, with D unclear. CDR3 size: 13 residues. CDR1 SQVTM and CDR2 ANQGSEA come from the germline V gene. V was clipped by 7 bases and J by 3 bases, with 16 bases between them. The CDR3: CSALPEPHYEQYF. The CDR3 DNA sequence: TGCAGCGCCCTCCCCGAGCCCCACTACGAGCAGTACTTC.

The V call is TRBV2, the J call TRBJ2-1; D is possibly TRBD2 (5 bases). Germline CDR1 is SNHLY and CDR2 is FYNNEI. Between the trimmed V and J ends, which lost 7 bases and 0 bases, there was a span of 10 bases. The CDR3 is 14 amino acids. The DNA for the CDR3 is TGTGCCAGCACACTAGTAAGCTCCTACAATGAGCAGTTCTTC. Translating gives CASTLVSSYNEQFF.

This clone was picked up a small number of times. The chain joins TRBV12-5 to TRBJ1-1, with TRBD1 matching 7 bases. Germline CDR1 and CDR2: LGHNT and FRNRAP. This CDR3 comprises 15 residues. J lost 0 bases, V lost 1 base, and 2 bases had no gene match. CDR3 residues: CASGLEQGVNTEAFF. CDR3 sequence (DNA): TGTGCTAGTGGTTTGGAGCAGGGGGTGAACACTGAAGCTTTCTTT.